Here is one TCR beta chain with its context. The CDR3 length is 15 residues. The V and J ends lost 8 bases and 5 bases respectively, with 22 bases between them. Germline lookup yields CDR1 SGHDT and CDR2 YYEEEE. TCRdb's table, derived via immunoSEQ multiplex PCR, lists solely in-frame clones and lacks some. The table shows 1,400,000 or so clones, with roughly 98.5% occurring only once. The data derive from a study of shared clonotypes between healthy human individuals. Sequenced: naive CD4+ T cells sorted from blood. As to subset: CD45RA+ positively selected. This TCR derives from a man aged 30 to 39 in good health. The chain uses TRBV5-6 and TRBJ1-1; D is perhaps TRBD1 (5 bases). This chain's CDR3 is CASLFSGRAGTEAFF. CDR3 bases: TGTGCCAGTCTTTTCTCCGGCAGGGCGGGTACTGAAGCTTTCTTT.